The source of this TCR beta chain is a study of cytomegalovirus exposure and HLA in healthy donors (dated by TCRdb to the late 2010s). Concerning the study at large: According to a later analysis, one platform produced both the roughly 120 validation repertoires and the 666 repertoires of the first cohort. The study combined high-throughput TCR immunosequencing, statistical association of individual TCRs with disease status, and machine learning to predict cytomegalovirus infection status. The aim of the study was to test whether cataloging public T cell receptors could identify signatures of past pathogen exposure. A separate validation cohort of 100 to 150 different subjects was used in addition to the 666-subject first cohort.

CDR1 and CDR2, looked up from the germline V gene, are MNHEY and SVGAGI. Trimming removed 8 bases from V and 5 bases from J, leaving 6 bases between the germline ends. The CDR3 covers 10 residues, taking in both the cysteine and the phenylalanine. The sequence is cut down to CDR3 DNA, 30 bases in frame from base 1. Overall study results and their limits: Across donors, most TCR sequences were observed very rarely, whereas some public TCRs were present in many individuals. The classifier was reported to diagnose cytomegalovirus status with high specificity and sensitivity in both the original cohort and the validation cohort. The authors suggested that the approach could potentially be generalized to other disease states and immunological phenotypes. In a later analysis, TCRs clustered in the first cohort were found to also tend to co-occur in the 120 or so validation repertoires, with 94% of cluster scores above 0. A later analysis lacked HLA typing for the validation cohort, so it scored co-occurrence in that cohort across all 110 or so repertoires. A few of the identified cytomegalovirus-associated TCR beta chains were confirmed in vitro to be specific for cytomegalovirus antigens. The study gave a list of under 200 TCR beta chains associated with cytomegalovirus.

Separate from the roughly 650-subject first cohort, the validation cohort of more than 90 subjects was the group to which the donors belonged. Library generation was performed with the immunoSEQ multiplex PCR assay. Per the source publication's procedure: A statistical classification framework was built for diagnosing cytomegalovirus status from the catalog of TCR beta chain sequences. TCRdb limited this immuneACCESS table to in-frame rearrangements with V and J called. A share of clones is missing; checked studies link under half to unresolved V genes, and the rest is unexplained. V and J calls and clone size are as listed in that table; D and trimming were resolved from the DNA. This sample has some 120,000 clones in its table, and around 94% of those were observed once. The biggest ten clones account for roughly 1.2% of the sample. As to this clone: The specificity of this receptor is unknown. There are no base qualities to consult, and no much larger clone falls within one base.

This TCR was recovered from a woman aged 18-30 years in good health and CMV-seronegative. The sequencing input was PBMCs. The chain is made from TRBV6-5 and TRBJ2-5, with the D gene call left open. The CDR3 sequence is CASGEETQYF. Here is the DNA: TGTGCCAGCGGTGAGGAGACCCAGTACTTC.